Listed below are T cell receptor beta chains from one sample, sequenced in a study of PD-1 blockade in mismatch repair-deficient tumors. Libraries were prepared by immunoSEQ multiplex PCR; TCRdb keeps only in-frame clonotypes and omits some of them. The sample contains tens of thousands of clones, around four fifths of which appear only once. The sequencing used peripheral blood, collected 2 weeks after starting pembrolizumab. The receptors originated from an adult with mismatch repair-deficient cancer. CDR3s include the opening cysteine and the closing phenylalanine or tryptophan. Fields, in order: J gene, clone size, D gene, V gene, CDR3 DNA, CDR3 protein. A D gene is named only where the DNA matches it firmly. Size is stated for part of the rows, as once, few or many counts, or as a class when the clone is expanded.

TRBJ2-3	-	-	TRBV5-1	TGCGCCAGCAGCCAGCCGGCGGGCCCCGCACGGATAGATACGCAGTATTTT	CASSQPAGPARIDTQYF
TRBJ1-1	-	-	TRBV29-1	TGCAGCGTTGGGGTAACTGAAGCTTTCTTT	CSVGVTEAFF
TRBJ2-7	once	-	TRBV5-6	TGTGCCAGCAGCTTCTCGCCGACCGAAGGGCAGTACTTC	CASSFSPTEGQYF
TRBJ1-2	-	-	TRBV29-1	TGCAGCGTTGGGGGGCGATTTACTAACTATGGCTACACCTTC	CSVGGRFTNYGYTF
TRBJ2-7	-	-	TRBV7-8	TGTGCCAGCAGCTCAGGGGTTACAGGGACCGAGCAGTACTTC	CASSSGVTGTEQYF
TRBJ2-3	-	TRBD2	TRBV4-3	TGCGCCAGCAGCCAAGATTTAGCGGGAGGGCCAGATACGCAGTATTTT	CASSQDLAGGPDTQYF
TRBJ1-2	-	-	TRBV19	TGTGCCAGTAGCAAAAGAAAGGACCGTGAAGGGTACACCTTC	CASSKRKDREGYTF
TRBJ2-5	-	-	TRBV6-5	TGTGCCAGCAGCCGTCCGCAGGAGACCCAGTACTTC	CASSRPQETQYF
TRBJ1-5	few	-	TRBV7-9	TGTGCCAGCAGCCGATCAGAAAATCAGCCCCAGCATTTT	CASSRSENQPQHF
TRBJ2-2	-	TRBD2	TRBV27	TGTGCCAGCAGTTGGGCTGCGGGGGGCACCGGGGAGCTGTTTTTT	CASSWAAGGTGELFF
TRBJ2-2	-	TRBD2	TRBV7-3	TGTGCCAGCAGCTTACTTGGTCTAGCGGAGACCACCGGGGAGCTGTTTTTT	CASSLLGLAETTGELFF
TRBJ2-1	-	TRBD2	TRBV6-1	TGTGCCAGCAGTGAACTAGCGGGCTCCTACAATGAGCAGTTCTTC	CASSELAGSYNEQFF
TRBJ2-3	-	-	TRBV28	TGTGCCAGCAGTTTGCGTACTCAGAGCACAGATACGCAGTATTTT	CASSLRTQSTDTQYF
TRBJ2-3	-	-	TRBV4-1	TGCGCCAGCAGCCAAGCTGGACAGTCTAGCACAGATACGCAGTATTTT	CASSQAGQSSTDTQYF
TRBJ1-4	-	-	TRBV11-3	TGTGCCAGCAGCTTAGGGCCCTTCAGGACCTCTAATGAAAAACTGTTTTTT	CASSLGPFRTSNEKLFF
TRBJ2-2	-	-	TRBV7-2	TGTGCCAGCAGCTCCGGGGCGTACACCGGGGAGCTGTTTTTT	CASSSGAYTGELFF
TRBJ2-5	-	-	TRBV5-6	TGTGCCAGCAGCCTCGGGGTTTCTAGAGAGACCCAGTACTTC	CASSLGVSRETQYF
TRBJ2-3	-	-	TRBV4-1	TGCGCCAGCAGCCAAGACTGGGGGGAGGATACGCAGTATTTT	CASSQDWGEDTQYF
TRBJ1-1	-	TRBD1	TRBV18	TGTGCCAGCTCGCCGAACAGGGGAAGCACTGAAGCTTTCTTT	CASSPNRGSTEAFF
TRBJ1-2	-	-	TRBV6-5	TGTGCCAGCAGACCAGAGGGAGGCGATGGCTACACCTTC	CASRPEGGDGYTF
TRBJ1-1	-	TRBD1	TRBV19	TGTGCCAGTAGTATATCGGGGACAGGGAACACTGAAGCTTTCTTT	CASSISGTGNTEAFF
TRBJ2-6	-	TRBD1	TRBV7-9	TGTGCCAGCAGCGGGGACAGGGGGACCTCTGGGGCCAACGTCCTGACTTTC	CASSGDRGTSGANVLTF
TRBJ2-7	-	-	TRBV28	TGTGCCAGCAGTTTTCTGTTCGACGAGCAGTACTTC	CASSFLFDEQYF
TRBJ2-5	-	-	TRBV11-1	TGTGCCAGCAGCTTAGCAAGGGAGGCGGAGACCCAGTACTTC	CASSLAREAETQYF
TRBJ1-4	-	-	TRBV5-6	TGTGCCAGCAGCCTACTAGACTCAAGAGAAAAACTGTTTTTT	CASSLLDSREKLFF
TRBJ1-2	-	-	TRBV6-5	TGTGCCAGCAGTTACCAGGGAGGAGATGGCTACACCTTC	CASSYQGGDGYTF
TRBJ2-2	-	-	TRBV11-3	TGTGCCAGCAGCTTGAGCCTAGTCGGGACCCAGAACACCGGGGAGCTGTTTTTT	CASSLSLVGTQNTGELFF
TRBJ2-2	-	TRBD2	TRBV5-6	TGTGCCAGCGGGAGGGCATTGGCCGGGGAGCTGTTTTTT	CASGRALAGELFF
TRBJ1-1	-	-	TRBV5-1	TGCGCCATGCGCGATCCTTGGGGACACATAAACACTGAAGCTTTCTTT	CAMRDPWGHINTEAFF
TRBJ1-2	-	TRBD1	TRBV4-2	TGTGCCAGCAGCCAAGGACAGGGGGGTGGCTACACCTTC	CASSQGQGGGYTF
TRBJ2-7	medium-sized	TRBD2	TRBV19	TGTGCCAGTAGTATATCGGGACTATCCCGTTACGAGCAGTACTTC	CASSISGLSRYEQYF
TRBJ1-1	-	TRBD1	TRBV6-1	TGTGCCAGCCCCGCGGGACAGGGCACCACTGAAGCTTTCTTT	CASPAGQGTTEAFF
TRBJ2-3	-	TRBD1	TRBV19	TGTGCCAGTAGTATAGATTTCGGGACAGGGATAAGTACGCAGTATTTT	CASSIDFGTGISTQYF
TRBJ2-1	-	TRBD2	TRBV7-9	TGTGCCACCCGTCCCAGACTAGCGGGAGTTCAAGGGGAGCAGTTCTTC	CATRPRLAGVQGEQFF
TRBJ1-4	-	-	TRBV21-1	TGTGCCAGCAGCATCTACAGGGCTTCGGCTGCAACTAATGAAAAACTGTTTTTT	CASSIYRASAATNEKLFF
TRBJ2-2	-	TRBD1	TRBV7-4	TGTGCCAGCAGCTCAAGGATAATGACAGGGATGCGGACCGGGGAGCTGTTTTTT	CASSSRIMTGMRTGELFF
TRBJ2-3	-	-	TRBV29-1	TGCAGCGGAAATAGCGGCCGCACAGATACGCAGTATTTT	CSGNSGRTDTQYF
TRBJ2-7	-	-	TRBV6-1	TGTGCCAGCACCCAGGGACCTAGCGTCTCCTACGAGCAGTACTTC	CASTQGPSVSYEQYF
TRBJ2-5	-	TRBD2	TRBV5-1	TGCGCCAGCAGCCATCTACTAGCGGGAGGAGGGGAGACCCAGTACTTC	CASSHLLAGGGETQYF